This TCR beta chain was found in a study of cytomegalovirus exposure and HLA in healthy donors (dated by TCRdb to about 2017). Background on the whole study: An earlier analysis of approximately 600 of the donors reported 250 to 350 Gb of sequence data and roughly 100 million unique TCR beta sequences from around 200 million T cells. On average, around 240,000 unique TCR beta nucleotide sequences were sequenced per donor among more than 350 genotyped donors of the cohort, with 15% to 20% of those sequences being non-productive. A later genetic analysis took genome-wide SNP genotypes for about three fifths of the 666 donors and used that subset as a discovery cohort. Besides the first cohort of 666 subjects, a separate validation cohort made up of some 110 different subjects was used. In an earlier analysis of over 550 of the donors, high-throughput TCR beta sequencing was used to judge whether each TCR beta V gene segment behaved as functional or pseudogenic. HLA typing included class I and class II loci at four-digit resolution. Roughly 5 DR-DQ haplotypes were handled as single units for association and clustering, since linkage in the cohort was strong. To predict cytomegalovirus infection status, the study brought together high-throughput TCR immunosequencing, statistical association of individual TCRs with disease status, and machine learning. The genetic ancestry cluster associated with self-reported Caucasian donors included around four fifths of the roughly 380 genotyped donors. Donor age, sex, ethnicity and CMV serostatus were compiled alongside the repertoire data. The study profiled the T cell repertoires of some 610 subjects by immunosequencing and related them to cytomegalovirus serostatus. The study aimed to test whether signatures of past pathogen exposure could be identified by cataloging public T cell receptors. The later analysis used no new phenotypic data to find candidate immune exposures, relying instead on TCR beta sequences and their occurrence across donors. A later analysis re-analyzed previously published TCR beta repertoires from roughly 630 donors and added high-resolution HLA genotyping to study TCR occurrence patterns. The number of typed donors differed by locus: about 629-640 for A, B, C, DRB1 and DQB1; approximately 520 for DQA1; some 610 for DPA1; and roughly 450 for DPB1. An early release covering 550 to 650 HLA-typed donors comprised approximately 290 gigabases of sequencing data and around 85 million unique TCR sequences. All discovery cohort repertoires had been generated on a single sequencing platform. The full study reports these points: When HLA alleles, especially DR and DQ, strongly co-occurred, TCR associations were difficult to assign to individual alleles. The study gave a list of 150 to 200 TCR beta chains associated with cytomegalovirus. Presence/absence analyses assumed roughly uniform sequencing depth across donors, an assumption that may not hold. A cluster of highly shared sequence variants was judged likely to be a technical artifact of the sequencing pipeline. In a later analysis, HLA-associated TCR beta chains showed more clonal expansion and lower generation probabilities than non-associated chains that were equally common. According to a later analysis, most CMV-associated TCR beta chains appeared to be HLA-restricted, and the HLA associations seemed to be driven largely by CMV exposure. In an earlier analysis of over 550 of the donors, most TCR beta V segments were observed in productive rearrangements about 87% or about 30% of the time, broadly matching IMGT annotations. Some IMGT-functional V segments, including TRBV6-2 and TRBV6-3, could not be distinguished by the 87-base-pair reads and were therefore excluded. About 17 rarely observed V segments, including chromosome 9 orphons, were excluded from the earlier analysis of some 590 of the donors because counts were too low. In vitro tests confirmed that three of the cytomegalovirus-associated TCR beta chains recognize cytomegalovirus antigens. Across donors, most TCR sequences were observed very rarely, whereas some public TCRs were present in many individuals. Linkage disequilibrium might explain the correlated functional status among segregating V segments, but an unknown experimental factor could not be ruled out. A later genetic analysis associated a missense DCLRE1C variant with V-gene and J-gene trimming of TCR beta chains, and an independent cohort replicated the association. Because some donors lacked HLA typing at each locus, the association tests relied only on the typed subset. A further reported finding was that TCR beta sequences accurately predicted the HLA-A and HLA-B alleles for most subjects in the first cohort. According to a later genetic analysis, donors in an Asian-associated ancestry cluster had fewer N-insertions in productive TCRs than the approximately 670-donor mean. In a later analysis, more than 15,000 TCR beta sequences were associated with specific HLA alleles at a false discovery rate of 0.05. Cytomegalovirus status was reported to be diagnosed by the classifier with high specificity and sensitivity in both the original and validation cohorts. According to a later analysis, parvovirus B19, influenza, CMV and Epstein-Barr virus appeared linked to several top co-occurrence clusters. A later analysis found that TCR association rates varied across HLA loci, with DRB1 alleles showing the most associated TCRs and HLA-C alleles the fewest. The cohort was sequenced for TCR beta chains only, and without alpha or paired-chain data the features that could be detected were limited. CMV serostatus was the only immune exposure information available for the cohort. The authors suggested that the approach could potentially be generalized to other disease states and immunological phenotypes.

From the cysteine through the phenylalanine, the CDR3 covers 16 amino acids. Kept here is only the CDR3 DNA, which spans 48 bases and is read in frame from base 1. The germline V gene (reference sequence) provides CDR1 MNHEY and CDR2 SMNVEV. V has 0 bases trimmed and J has 7 bases trimmed; junction bases matching no gene number 10. The cohort comprised several hundred healthy bone marrow donors. All cohort members were sampled while nominally healthy, although unrecorded immune exposures were likely present. The donor tested CMV seropositive and was one of the 289 seropositive cohort members. A peripheral blood sample was provided by each donor, and peripheral blood mononuclear cells were used for TCR beta sequencing. The Qiagen DNeasy Blood Extraction Kit was used to extract genomic DNA from the blood cell samples. Remarks on this clone: Which antigen it targets is not known. No clone much larger than this one lies a single base away; base qualities are absent.

Library creation used the immunoSEQ multiplex PCR assay. The multiplex PCR relied on a mix of 60 forward primers for TCR Vbeta segments and 13 reverse primers for TCR Jbeta segments. The CDR3 region of rearranged TCR beta genes was amplified from genomic DNA with a multiplex PCR assay. On the Illumina HiSeq System, the amplified TCR beta libraries were sequenced as 87-base-pair reads. The source study handled its data this way. A later analysis tallied approximately 87 million unique TCR beta chains across the 600 to 700 repertoires, and approximately 12 million of those chains were shared by two or more donors. Raw reads were error-corrected and collapsed into unique sequences by a nearest-neighbor algorithm in which closely related sequences were merged to remove PCR and sequencing errors. Alignment of CDR3 sequences to IMGT reference sequences was used to assign V, D and J gene segments. Each retained sequence needed at least a six-nucleotide match to both a V gene segment and a J gene segment. A rearrangement was called productive if the CDR3 had no stop codons and remained in frame with V and J, and every other rearrangement was called non-productive. Following IMGT convention, CDR3 was defined as the stretch from the second conserved V-encoded cysteine to the conserved J-encoded phenylalanine. Sequences without an unambiguous match to a single V gene segment were excluded from the earlier analysis of about 600 of the donors. An earlier analysis of a few hundred of the donors classified V segments as functional when productive rearrangements were above 56.7% and as segregating when the standard deviation between donors was above 5%. To diagnose cytomegalovirus status from the catalog of TCR beta chain sequences, a statistical classification framework was built. A later analysis assigned V and J genes by comparing TCR nucleotide sequences with IMGT/GENE-DB human TR gene sequences. Using the TCRdist pipeline, a later analysis assigned CDR3 sequences along with most-parsimonious VDJ recombination scenarios. In a later analysis, each TCR beta chain was defined by its CDR3 amino acid sequence together with its V-gene family, and reads lacking a unique V-gene family were excluded. As a way to deal with suspected cross-contamination and a sequencing artifact, a later analysis dropped 640 or so nucleotide sequences that were highly shared and had low generation probability. For each public chain, a later analysis derived a clonal expansion index from normalized ranks of inferred template counts within each repertoire. In a later analysis, generation probabilities were computed with a VDJ recombination model fitted to out-of-frame rearrangements, and the resulting probabilities were checked against IGoR. A later analysis scored TCR-TCR, TCR-HLA and TCR-CMV co-occurrence with hypergeometric tests, applying a repertoire-size bias correction to TCR pairs. A later analysis estimated false discovery rates by permuting HLA or CMV assignments 20 times. In a later analysis, co-occurring TCRs were grouped using DBSCAN, with TCRdist sequence similarity added in when clustering inside HLA-allele-positive subsets. Repertoires with fewer than 30,000 or more than 120,000 public chains were left out of co-occurrence clustering, as were five repertoires with anomalous nucleotide sharing. Imported from immuneACCESS, the table was reduced by TCRdb to in-frame sequences with V and J called. These copies leave out some clones; in studies compared against another copy, an unresolved V gene accounts for under half, and the cause of the remainder is not known. V and J calls plus clone size are reproduced from that table; the DNA served to infer D and trimming. The sample table records approximately 150,000 clones; less than 85% of these occur just once. The ten largest clones add up to approximately 6% of the sample.

Sequencing input: PBMCs. This sequence originates from a man aged 50 to 59 in good health and CMV-seropositive. The rearranged chain carries TRBV27 and TRBJ2-3, and TRBD1 aligns with 7 junction nucleotides. CDR3 protein: CASSLSKGTAQYTQYF. The DNA is as follows: TGTGCCAGCAGTTTATCTAAGGGGACAGCCCAGTATACGCAGTATTTT.